The 25 T cell receptor beta chains below were found in one sample sequenced in a study of blood T cell repertoires in COVID-19. Method: immunoSEQ multiplex PCR; TCRdb's copy keeps in-frame clones and lacks some. The sample holds 200,000 to 300,000 clones, 75% to 90% seen once. The specimen sequenced was PBMCs or T cells enriched from blood (not recorded which). Receptors originate from a man in his forties who had recovered from COVID-19.

The chain combines TRBV19 with TRBJ1-3; 9 bases are shared with TRBD1. This CDR3 has 14 amino acids. V lost 8 bases, J lost 2 bases, and 4 bases stayed unmatched. Germline-derived CDR1 and CDR2 are LNHDA and SQIVND (reference sequence). In DNA, the CDR3 is TGTGCCAGTCGACGGACAGGGGCTGGAAACACCATATATTTT. The encoded protein is CASRRTGAGNTIYF. Full variable domain (missing parts from reference TRBV19 and TRBJ1-3): DGGITQSPKYLFRKEGQNVTLSCEQNLNHDAMYWYRQDPGQGLRLIYYSQIVNDFQKGDIAEGYSVSREKKESFPLTVTSAQKNPTAFYLCASRRTGAGNTIYFGEGSWLTVV.

This chain connects TRBV27 to TRBJ2-6; possibly TRBD1 for D (5 bases). The CDR3 spans 21 residues. Germline CDR1 reads MNHEY; CDR2 reads SMNVEV (reference sequence). The ends were cut back, 4 bases at V and 2 bases at J, with 27 bases in the middle. CDR3 loop: CASSSLVVQGADRAGANVLTF. The CDR3 DNA reads as TGTGCCAGCAGTTCATTGGTGGTTCAAGGGGCGGACCGGGCTGGGGCCAACGTCCTGACTTTC.

The rearrangement uses TRBV23-1 and TRBJ2-1, with a weak D call TRBD1 (5 bases). TRBV23-1 qualifies as an ORF whose function is uncertain. Trimming removed 4 bases from V and 0 bases from J, with 13 bases in between. CDR3 length equals 16 residues. CDR3 DNA sequence: TGCGCCAGCAGTCCCCCCGGTCAGGGCTCCTACAATGAGCAGTTCTTC. Its protein is CASSPPGQGSYNEQFF.

The chain is built from TRBV12-3 or TRBV12-4 and TRBJ2-3; D gene unclear. Trimming took 8 bases from V and 4 from J, leaving 13 bases between them. The CDR3 runs to 13 residues. The CDR3 loop is CASSWASADTQYF. CDR3 coding DNA: TGTGCCAGCTCCTGGGCGAGTGCAGATACGCAGTATTTT.

This clone occurred once. CDR3 sequence reads: CASSTGGLSDTEAFF. DNA of the CDR3: TGTGCCAGCAGTACAGGGGGATTGTCTGATACTGAAGCTTTCTTT. V usage is TRBV5-6 and J usage is TRBJ1-1; the match to TRBD1 covers 8 bases. The CDR3 is 15 residues long. In germline, CDR1 is SGHDT, CDR2 YYEEEE. V shed 5 bases and J 5 bases; nucleotides not matched to a gene: 11. Full variable domain (rest looked up from reference TRBV5-6 and TRBJ1-1): DAGVTQSPTHLIKTRGQQVTLRCSPKSGHDTVSWYQQALGQGPQFIFQYYEEEERQRGNFPDRFSGHQFPNYSSELNVNALLLGDSALYLCASSTGGLSDTEAFFGQGTRLTVV.

The chain couples TRBV7-9 to TRBJ2-3, with TRBD1 matching over 7 bases. From germline, CDR1 is SEHNR and CDR2 FQNEAQ (reference sequence). There are 15 residues in the CDR3. Losses at the gene ends were 1 base for V and 2 bases for J; bases not matched to a gene: 3. As DNA, the CDR3 is TGTGCCAGCAGCTTAGGGGGACAGACCACAGATACGCAGTATTTT. This gives the protein CASSLGGQTTDTQYF.

The genes are TRBV7-8 and TRBJ2-1; 8 bases agree with TRBD1. Germline V gives CDR1 SGHVS, CDR2 FQNEAQ. Unmatched junction bases numbered 11, after V lost 3 bases and J lost 7 bases. This CDR3 has 16 residues. CDR3: CASSFLDRGVRNEQFF. CDR3 in DNA: TGTGCCAGCAGCTTCCTCGACAGGGGAGTTAGGAATGAGCAGTTCTTC.

To note about this clone: Other DNA sequences in this sample translate to the same CDR3. The chain joins TRBV9 to TRBJ2-6; D unclear. The length of the CDR3 is 15 residues. Germline loops: CDR1 SGDLS, CDR2 YYNGEE. V lost 0 bases and J lost 2, with 6 bases in between. CDR3 coding DNA: TGTGCCAGCAGCGTAGTTTCCGCTGGGGCCAACGTCCTGACTTTC. This translates into CASSVVSAGANVLTF.

This clone was counted a single time. J is TRBJ2-7 and V is TRBV4-3; TRBD1 agrees at 7 bases. In germline, CDR1 is LGHNA, CDR2 YSLEER. CDR3 size: 13 residues. J gave up 5 bases and V 0 bases, and 1 base lay outside the gene matches. CDR3 sequence reads: CASSQETGNEQYF. The CDR3 DNA follows: TGCGCCAGCAGCCAAGAGACAGGGAACGAGCAGTACTTC.

The rearrangement joins TRBV14 to TRBJ1-5, with 7 bases identical to TRBD1. The CDR3 covers 22 residues. With V trimmed by 4 bases and J by 0 bases, 24 bases remained unmatched. Germline CDR1 SGHDN, CDR2 FVKESK. DNA of the CDR3: TGTGCCAGCAGCCTAAGTTTCCCCAGCCAGAAAGCCAGGGGGGTTAGCAATCAGCCCCAGCATTTT. Protein product: CASSLSFPSQKARGVSNQPQHF.

CDR3 region: CASSGEGLSGGSTDTQYF. CDR3 in DNA: TGTGCCAGCAGTGGAGAGGGACTCAGTGGGGGAAGCACAGATACGCAGTATTTT. This chain joins TRBV6-1 and TRBJ2-3, with D perhaps TRBD2 (6 bases). V was shortened by 4 bases and J by 0 bases, with 20 bases between the two germline ends. The CDR3 contains 18 residues. Germline assignment: CDR1 MNHNS and CDR2 SASEGT.

CDR3 sequence (DNA): TGTGCCAGTAGAACGGGACAGGGGGCGTCAGATACGCAGTATTTT. Encoded protein: CASRTGQGASDTQYF. The chain couples TRBV19 to TRBJ2-3; 12 bases align to TRBD1. The CDR3 loop spans 15 amino acids. Germline trimming cut 6 bases from V and 4 bases from J; bases unmatched to any gene: 5. The germline V gene has CDR1 LNHDA and CDR2 SQIVND (reference sequence).

The CDR3 region has the DNA TGTGCCAGCAGCTTAGCGCCAGGGGTCACTGAAGCTTTCTTT. Protein: CASSLAPGVTEAFF. The rearrangement joins TRBV7-9 to TRBJ1-1, with a weak D call TRBD1 (6 bases). Germline-derived CDR1 and CDR2 are SEHNR and FQNEAQ (reference sequence). V lost 0 bases, J lost 4 bases, and 9 bases lay in between. The CDR3 is 14 amino acids.

Comments on this clone: The same CDR3 can be traced to other DNA sequences in this sample. This rearrangement joins TRBV6-6 to TRBJ2-5; the D is unclear. This CDR3 is 12 amino acids long. Germline V gene lookup returns CDR1 MNHNY and CDR2 SVGAGI (reference sequence). With 0 bases removed from V and 5 bases from J, the gap between germline ends came to 4 bases. The CDR3 here is CASSYSRETQYF. The CDR3, as DNA: TGTGCCAGCAGTTACTCGAGGGAGACCCAGTACTTC.

The rearrangement links TRBV29-1 to TRBJ1-4; a possible D gene is TRBD1 (5 bases). The CDR3 runs 14 residues. Trimming removed 0 bases at V and 7 bases at J, with 12 bases between. Germline CDR1 SQVTM, CDR2 ANQGSEA. CDR3 DNA sequence: TGCAGCGTTGAAGATCCAGGGTACAGTGAAAAACTGTTTTTT. Encoded protein: CSVEDPGYSEKLFF.

This chain links TRBV4-3 with TRBJ2-5; 12 bases line up with TRBD2. The germline CDR1 and CDR2 sequences are LGHNA and YSLEER. This CDR3 has 18 residues. V gave up 4 bases and J gave up 4 bases; unmatched junction bases: 13. The CDR3 here is CASSLWLAGGPPGETQYF. The CDR3 DNA is TGCGCCAGCAGCCTGTGGCTAGCGGGAGGGCCCCCAGGAGAGACCCAGTACTTC.

As to this clone: An end of the junction does not agree with germline; a read error may underlie this. The chain joins TRBV7-7 to TRBJ2-3, with 9 bases aligning to TRBD2. This CDR3 contains 15 residues. Looked up from germline, CDR1 is SSHAT and CDR2 is FNYEAQ (reference sequence). In DNA, the CDR3 is TGTGCTAGCAGCTTAGCGCGGGGGGGCTTCGATACGCAGTATTTT. Residues: CASSLARGGFDTQYF.

This chain joins TRBV19 and TRBJ2-7; no definite D call. CDR1 and CDR2 (germline): LNHDA, SQIVND (reference sequence). With 1 base removed from V and 4 bases from J, the gap between germline ends came to 8 bases. This CDR3 has 13 residues. CDR3 DNA: TGTGCCAGTAGTATAGCCCCCGTGTACGAGCAGTACTTC. This translates into CASSIAPVYEQYF.

The chain carries TRBV7-8 and TRBJ1-1; TRBD1 agrees at 7 bases. The CDR3 length is 16 residues. The germline gives CDR1 SGHVS, CDR2 FQNEAQ. The ends lost 6 bases at V and 1 base at J; junction bases unmatched: 11. CDR3: CASRDDRVSGNTEAFF. The CDR3, as DNA: TGTGCCAGCAGGGACGACAGGGTTTCAGGGAACACTGAAGCTTTCTTT. Looking up the rest from reference TRBV7-8 and TRBJ1-1 gives the full variable domain: GAGVSQSPRYKVAKRGQDVALRCDPISGHVSLFWYQQALGQGPEFLTYFQNEAQLDKSGLPSDRFFAERPEGSVSTLKIQRTQQEDSAVYLCASRDDRVSGNTEAFFGQGTRLTVV.

The V and J genes are TRBV4-3 and TRBJ1-6, with D maybe TRBD1 (5 bases). Germline V gene data show CDR1 as LGHNA and CDR2 as YSLEER. CDR3 length: 18 amino acids. The V and J ends lost 2 bases and 0 bases respectively, with 14 bases between them. CDR3 amino acids: CASSQFRQGDSYNSPLHF. The CDR3 DNA is TGCGCCAGCAGCCAATTCCGGCAGGGCGACTCCTATAATTCACCCCTCCACTTT.

The chain carries TRBV15 and TRBJ2-1; a weak D match, TRBD2 (5 bases). The CDR3 covers 13 residues. Germline assignment: CDR1 LNHNV and CDR2 YYDKDF (reference sequence). The germline V and J ends were trimmed by 2 bases and 13 bases, with 15 bases remaining between them. The CDR3 nucleotides are TGTGCCACCAGCAGACCCCCGGGCCGGGGACAGTTCTTC. As protein: CATSRPPGRGQFF.

The chain has TRBV12-3 or TRBV12-4 and TRBJ1-2; D may be TRBD1 (5 bases). V shed 5 bases and J shed 5 bases, with 9 bases lying between them. The CDR3 covers 12 residues. The CDR3 bases are TGTGCCAGCAGTCGGGGGAAATATGGCTACACCTTC. Encoded protein: CASSRGKYGYTF.

The genes are TRBV5-1 and TRBJ1-1, with 7 nucleotides matching TRBD1. J was trimmed by 1 base and V by 4 bases; bases with no gene match: 7. The length of the CDR3 is 15 residues. Germline lookup yields CDR1 SGHRS and CDR2 YFSETQ. CDR3 residues: CASSLWTGPNTEAFF. In DNA form, the CDR3 reads TGCGCCAGCAGCCTCTGGACAGGCCCGAACACTGAAGCTTTCTTT.

The V gene is TRBV6-2 or TRBV6-3, the J gene TRBJ1-1, with unresolved D. This CDR3 comprises 16 residues. V was pared by 3 bases and J by 3 bases, with 17 bases between. CDR1 MNHEY and CDR2 SVGEGT come from the germline V gene. CDR3 coding DNA: TGTGCCAGCAGTTATGGAGGGCTATGGGAAGACACTGAAGCTTTCTTT. It translates to CASSYGGLWEDTEAFF.

This sequence joins TRBV28 and TRBJ2-7; 8 bases agree with TRBD2. The CDR3 length is 17 residues. Germline V gene lookup returns CDR1 MDHEN and CDR2 SYDVKM. The trim removed 1 base at V and 1 base at J, leaving 9 bases unmatched. DNA of the CDR3: TGTGCCAGCAGTTTATCGGGGCTAGCGGGTACATCCTACGAGCAGTACTTC. Translation gives CASSLSGLAGTSYEQYF.